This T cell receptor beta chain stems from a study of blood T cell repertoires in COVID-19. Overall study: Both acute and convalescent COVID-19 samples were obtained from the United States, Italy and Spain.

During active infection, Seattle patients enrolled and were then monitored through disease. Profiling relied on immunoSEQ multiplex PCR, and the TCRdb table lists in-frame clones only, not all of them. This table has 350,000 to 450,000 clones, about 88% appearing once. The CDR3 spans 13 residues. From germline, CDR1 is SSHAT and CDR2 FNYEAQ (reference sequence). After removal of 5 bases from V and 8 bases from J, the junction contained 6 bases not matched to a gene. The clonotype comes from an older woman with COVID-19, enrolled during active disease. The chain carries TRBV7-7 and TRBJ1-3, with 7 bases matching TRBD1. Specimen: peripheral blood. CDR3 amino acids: CASSPGGGDTIYF. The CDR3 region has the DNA TGTGCCAGCAGCCCAGGGGGTGGTGACACCATATATTTT.